This T cell receptor beta chain emerged from a study of shared clonotypes between healthy human individuals. Study-wide background: CD4 naive and CD4 memory each took three plates per donor, while CD8 naive took two and CD8 memory one. General observations from the study: Donor scarcity curtailed the genetic and exposure-history diversity represented herein.

Only in-frame clones appear in the TCRdb table, and some are missing; sequencing was by immunoSEQ multiplex PCR. The repertoire includes millions of clones, approximately 94% of them detected once, and more than 0.95% sits in the top ten. Germline assignment: CDR1 SQVTM and CDR2 ANQGSEA. The length of the CDR3 is 18 residues. Trimming took 8 bases from V and 1 from J; bases not matched to a gene: 18. As for this clone: Its antigen remains unidentified.

CD8 cells classed as naive were CD45RO-negative and positively selected for CCR7, excluding terminally differentiated effector memory CD45RA+ cells. This TCR was recovered from a man aged 18 to 29 in good health. The rearrangement links TRBV29-1 to TRBJ1-5, with TRBD1 identical over 9 bases. Sequencing input: naive CD8+ T cells sorted from blood. This CDR3 reads CSSPASDRGLGSNQPQHF. The CDR3 region has the DNA TGCAGCTCCCCGGCCTCGGACAGGGGATTAGGGAGCAATCAGCCCCAGCATTTT.